The 17 T cell receptor beta chains below were found in one sample sequenced in a study of cytomegalovirus exposure and HLA in healthy donors. PCR involved 60 Vbeta and 13 Jbeta primers. Generated by immunoSEQ multiplex PCR, the TCRdb table keeps only in-frame clones and is missing some. The table has some 150,000 clones, about 64% seen once. Input material: PBMCs. Receptors were obtained from a middle-aged woman in good health and CMV-seronegative.

There are a few counts of this clone. V gene TRBV5-6 combines with J gene TRBJ2-1; perhaps TRBD2 as D (5 bases). The ends were cut back, 3 bases at V and 0 bases at J, with 13 bases in the middle. The CDR3 contains 16 residues. The germline gives CDR1 SGHDT, CDR2 YYEEEE. The CDR3 is CASSSGLSSSYNEQFF. In DNA, the CDR3 is TGTGCCAGCAGCTCCGGACTTTCGAGCTCCTACAATGAGCAGTTCTTC. Variable domain in full (rest from reference TRBV5-6 and TRBJ2-1): DAGVTQSPTHLIKTRGQQVTLRCSPKSGHDTVSWYQQALGQGPQFIFQYYEEEERQRGNFPDRFSGHQFPNYSSELNVNALLLGDSALYLCASSSGLSSSYNEQFFGPGTRLTVL.

V usage is TRBV4-1 and J usage is TRBJ2-1; possible D gene TRBD1, 5 bases. The CDR3 has 14 amino acids. CDR1 and CDR2 from the germline V gene are MGHRA and YSYEKL. Trimming pared 4 bases from V and 11 bases from J, leaving 18 bases between. The CDR3: CASSPQSQGAKQFF. CDR3 nucleotide sequence: TGCGCCAGCAGCCCGCAATCCCAGGGCGCCAAGCAGTTCTTC.

This chain joins TRBV7-9 and TRBJ1-4, with D possibly being TRBD1 (6 bases). V lost 1 base to trimming and J lost 5 bases, with 14 bases between them. The CDR3 has 16 amino acids. Germline V CDR1 and CDR2: SEHNR, FQNEAQ (reference sequence). CDR3 sequence (DNA): TGTGCCAGCAGCTTAGGTCCCGGGAGGGGGAATGAAAAACTGTTTTTT. Residues: CASSLGPGRGNEKLFF.

This sequence joins TRBV30 and TRBJ2-3; no firm D call. Germline values: CDR1 GTSNPN, CDR2 SVGIG (reference sequence). Deletions cut 3 bases from V and 3 bases from J, with 7 bases between. The CDR3 spans 12 residues. In DNA form, the CDR3 reads TGTGCCTGGAGCCACAGAACAGATACGCAGTATTTT. This sequence encodes CAWSHRTDTQYF. Drawing the rest from reference TRBV30 and TRBJ2-3, the complete variable domain is SQTIHQWPATLVQPVGSPLSLECTVEGTSNPNLYWYRQAAGRGLQLLFYSVGIGQISSEVPQNLSASRPQDRQFILSSKKLLLSDSGFYLCAWSHRTDTQYFGPGTRLTVL.

The rearrangement uses TRBV6-1 and TRBJ1-1; possible D gene TRBD1, 6 bases. The CDR3 length is 14 residues. Trimming cost V 2 bases and J 2 bases, with 9 bases left between them. From germline, CDR1 is MNHNS and CDR2 SASEGT. CDR3 sequence reads: CASSERTANTEAFF. CDR3 DNA sequence: TGTGCCAGCAGTGAAAGGACAGCCAACACTGAAGCTTTCTTT.

This sequence joins TRBV30 and TRBJ1-2; D is ambiguous. Trimming left V 2 bases short and J 4 bases short, with 11 bases between. Germline V lookup: CDR1 GTSNPN, CDR2 SVGIG (reference sequence). This CDR3 has 13 residues. The CDR3 bases are TGTGCCTGGAGTCGCGACTCCACCTATGGCTACACCTTC. As protein: CAWSRDSTYGYTF.

The chain carries TRBV20-1 and TRBJ1-3; D is possibly TRBD1 (5 bases). In germline, CDR1 is DFQATT, CDR2 SNEGSKA (reference sequence). With 8 bases removed from V and 3 bases from J, the gap between germline ends came to 8 bases. The CDR3 is 11 amino acids. This CDR3 is CSPRGGNTIYF. Written as DNA, the CDR3 is TGCAGTCCAAGGGGTGGAAACACCATATATTTT.

The CDR3 DNA reads as TGTGCCTCCCGTAGCGGGGGACACAATGAGCAGTTCTTC. Encoded protein: CASRSGGHNEQFF. This sequence joins TRBV30 and TRBJ2-1, with 9 bases aligning to TRBD2. Looked up from germline, CDR1 is GTSNPN and CDR2 is SVGIG (reference sequence). The trim removed 7 bases at V and 5 bases at J, leaving 6 bases unmatched. The CDR3 sequence is 13 residues long.

The chain is built from TRBV4-1 and TRBJ2-2, with D maybe TRBD1 (5 bases). Per germline, CDR1 MGHRA and CDR2 YSYEKL. This CDR3 has 19 residues. V was pared by 3 bases and J by 5 bases, with 25 bases between. The CDR3 DNA follows: TGCGCCAGCAGCCAGCTCTTATTGACCAGGGCACGAGGAACCGGGGAGCTGTTTTTT. Translation: CASSQLLLTRARGTGELFF.

The chain links TRBV19 to TRBJ2-5, with D uncertain. The germline V gene has CDR1 LNHDA and CDR2 SQIVND (reference sequence). Trimming left V 3 bases short and J 5 bases short, with 16 bases between. The CDR3 totals 15 residues. This CDR3 reads CASSMMSAGLETQYF. In DNA form, the CDR3 reads TGTGCCAGTAGTATGATGTCGGCAGGCTTGGAGACCCAGTACTTC.

CDR3 DNA: TGTGCCAGCAGCCTGACAGGGGGACGAAACACCATATATTTT. This sequence encodes CASSLTGGRNTIYF. The chain carries TRBV11-1 and TRBJ1-3; 9 bases are a match to TRBD1. This CDR3 contains 14 residues. Trimming removed 5 bases from V and 5 bases from J; junction bases left unmatched: 4. Germline lookup yields CDR1 SGHAT and CDR2 FQDESV (reference sequence).

Concerning this clone: The germline gene is not matched at one end of the junction; a read error may be the cause. The V gene is TRBV30, the J gene TRBJ1-5; TRBD1 aligns across 7 bases. The CDR3 consists of 15 residues. Germline V gene data show CDR1 as GTSNPN and CDR2 as SVGIG (reference sequence). The DNA for the CDR3 is TGTGCCTGGAGTGGACGACAGGGCAGTCGTCAGCTCCAGCATTTT. Translated: CAWSGRQGSRQLQHF.

Remarks on this clone: At the DNA level, this CDR3 is encoded by other sequences in the same sample as well. CDR3: CASSPDSNYGYTF. For the CDR3, the DNA is TGTGCCAGCAGCCCCGACAGCAACTATGGCTACACCTTC. V usage is TRBV7-8 and J usage is TRBJ1-2; possibly TRBD1 for D (5 bases). V gave up 5 bases and J gave up 2 bases, with 9 bases separating them. Per germline, CDR1 SGHVS and CDR2 FQNEAQ. The CDR3 runs to 13 residues.

In its sample, this clone was seen a few times. This CDR3 reads CASSTGTGIWYSNQPQHF. The CDR3 coding sequence is TGTGCCAGCAGTACCGGGACAGGGATTTGGTATAGCAATCAGCCCCAGCATTTT. The chain is built from TRBV2 and TRBJ1-5, with 9 bases that match TRBD1. After removal of 5 bases from V and 0 bases from J, the junction contained 11 bases not matched to a gene. This CDR3 comprises 18 residues. The germline gives CDR1 SNHLY, CDR2 FYNNEI.

V is TRBV28 and J is TRBJ1-5; D unresolved. The germline gives CDR1 MDHEN, CDR2 SYDVKM. Trimming left V 4 bases short and J 7 bases short, with 11 bases between. This CDR3 is built from 13 residues. The CDR3, as DNA: TGTGCCAGCAGTTCCCCCACAGTCCAGCCCCAGCATTTT. Amino acids: CASSSPTVQPQHF.

This sequence joins TRBV19 and TRBJ1-4; D call uncertain. The CDR3 has 13 amino acids. The germline V gene has CDR1 LNHDA and CDR2 SQIVND (reference sequence). Trimming removed 3 bases from V and 3 bases from J, with 5 bases in between. The CDR3 nucleotides are TGTGCCAGTAGTATCGTCGCTAATGAAAAACTGTTTTTT. Amino acids: CASSIVANEKLFF.

A word on this clone: Other DNA sequences from this sample encode an identical CDR3 as well. The chain has TRBV7-3 and TRBJ2-2; the D gene is possibly TRBD2 (5 bases). The CDR3 covers 15 residues. The germline V gene encodes CDR1 SGHTA and CDR2 FQGTGA. V dropped 2 bases and J dropped 5 bases, with 12 bases sitting between them. CDR3 DNA sequence: TGTGCCAGCAGCTTAGGTGGGCGAGGGACCGGGGAGCTGTTTTTT. Protein product: CASSLGGRGTGELFF.